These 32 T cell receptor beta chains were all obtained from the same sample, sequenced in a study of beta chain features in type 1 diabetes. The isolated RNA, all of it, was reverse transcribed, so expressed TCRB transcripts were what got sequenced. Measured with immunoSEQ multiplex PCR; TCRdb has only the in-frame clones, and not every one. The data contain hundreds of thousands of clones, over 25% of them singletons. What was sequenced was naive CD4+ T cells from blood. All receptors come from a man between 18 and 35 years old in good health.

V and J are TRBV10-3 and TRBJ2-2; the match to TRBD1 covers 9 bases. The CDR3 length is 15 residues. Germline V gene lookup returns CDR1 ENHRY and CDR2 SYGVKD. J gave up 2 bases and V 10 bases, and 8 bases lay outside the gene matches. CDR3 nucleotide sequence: TGTGCCACTTCTCCTACAGGGGGCAACACCGGGGAGCTGTTTTTT. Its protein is CATSPTGGNTGELFF.

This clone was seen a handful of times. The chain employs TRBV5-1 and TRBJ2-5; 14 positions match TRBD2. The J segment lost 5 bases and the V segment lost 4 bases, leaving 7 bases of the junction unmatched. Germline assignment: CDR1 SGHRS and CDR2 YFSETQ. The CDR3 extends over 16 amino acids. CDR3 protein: CASSLGLAGAVETQYF. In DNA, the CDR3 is TGCGCCAGCAGCCTGGGACTAGCGGGAGCGGTGGAGACCCAGTACTTC.

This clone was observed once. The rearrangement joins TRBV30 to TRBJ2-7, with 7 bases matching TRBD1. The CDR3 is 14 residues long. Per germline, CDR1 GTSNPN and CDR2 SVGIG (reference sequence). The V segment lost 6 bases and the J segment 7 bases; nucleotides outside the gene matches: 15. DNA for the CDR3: TGTGCCTGTAGTTTCCGCCGGCAGGGGGAAGAGCAGTACTTC. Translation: CACSFRRQGEEQYF.

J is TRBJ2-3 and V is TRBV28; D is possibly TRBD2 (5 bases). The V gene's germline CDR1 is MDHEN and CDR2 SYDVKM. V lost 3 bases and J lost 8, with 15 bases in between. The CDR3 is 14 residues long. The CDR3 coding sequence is TGTGCCAGCAGTTTCGTACTGCCCGGGGTTACGCAGTATTTT. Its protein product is CASSFVLPGVTQYF.

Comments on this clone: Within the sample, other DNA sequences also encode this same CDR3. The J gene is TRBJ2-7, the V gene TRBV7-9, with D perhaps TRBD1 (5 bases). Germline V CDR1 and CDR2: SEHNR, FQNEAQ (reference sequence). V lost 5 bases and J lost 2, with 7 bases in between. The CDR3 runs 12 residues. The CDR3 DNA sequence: TGTGCCAGCAGCCCGGACACCTACGAGCAGTACTTC. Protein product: CASSPDTYEQYF.

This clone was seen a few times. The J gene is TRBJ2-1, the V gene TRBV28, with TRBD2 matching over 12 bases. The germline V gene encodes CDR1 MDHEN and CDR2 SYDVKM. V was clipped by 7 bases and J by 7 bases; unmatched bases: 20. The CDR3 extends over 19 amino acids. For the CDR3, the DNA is TGTGCCAGCACCACGGGGGCTAGCGGGAGGGCCGATTATAAGAATGAGCAGTTCTTC. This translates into CASTTGASGRADYKNEQFF.

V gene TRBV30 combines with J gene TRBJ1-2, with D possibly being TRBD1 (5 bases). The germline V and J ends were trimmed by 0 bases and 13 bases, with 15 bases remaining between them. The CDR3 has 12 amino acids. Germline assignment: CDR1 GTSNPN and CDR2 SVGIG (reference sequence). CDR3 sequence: CAWSVTGLRFTF. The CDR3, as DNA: TGTGCCTGGAGTGTAACAGGCCTCCGCTTCACCTTC.

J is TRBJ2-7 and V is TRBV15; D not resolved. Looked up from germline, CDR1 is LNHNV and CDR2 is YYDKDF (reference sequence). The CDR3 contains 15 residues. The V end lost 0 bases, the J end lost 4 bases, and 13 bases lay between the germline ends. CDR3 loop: CATSREGSPFYEQYF. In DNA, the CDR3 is TGTGCCACCAGCAGAGAGGGGTCTCCGTTTTACGAGCAGTACTTC.

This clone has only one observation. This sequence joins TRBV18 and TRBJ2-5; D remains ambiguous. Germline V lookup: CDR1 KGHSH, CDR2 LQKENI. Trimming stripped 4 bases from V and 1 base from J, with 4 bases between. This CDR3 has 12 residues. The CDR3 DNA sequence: TGTGCCAGCTCACTCGCCCAAGAGACCCAGTACTTC. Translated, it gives CASSLAQETQYF.

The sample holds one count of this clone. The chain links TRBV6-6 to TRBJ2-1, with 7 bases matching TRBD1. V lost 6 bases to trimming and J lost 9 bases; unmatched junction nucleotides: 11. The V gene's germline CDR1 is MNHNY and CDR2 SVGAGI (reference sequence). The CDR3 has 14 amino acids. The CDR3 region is CASSSQRQGTEQFF. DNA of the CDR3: TGTGCCAGCAGCTCTCAACGACAGGGCACTGAGCAGTTCTTC.

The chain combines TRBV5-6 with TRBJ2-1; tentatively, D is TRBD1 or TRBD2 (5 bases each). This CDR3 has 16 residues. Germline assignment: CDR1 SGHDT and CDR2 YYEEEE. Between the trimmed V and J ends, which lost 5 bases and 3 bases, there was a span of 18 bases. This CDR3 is CASRTGPLRGYNEQFF. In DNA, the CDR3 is TGTGCCAGCAGAACGGGACCCCTAAGGGGCTACAATGAGCAGTTCTTC.

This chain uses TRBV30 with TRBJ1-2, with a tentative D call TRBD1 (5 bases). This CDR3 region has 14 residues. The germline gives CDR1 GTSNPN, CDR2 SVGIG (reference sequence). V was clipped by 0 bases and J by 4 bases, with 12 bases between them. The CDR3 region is CAWSVLRGGYGYTF. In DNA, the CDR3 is TGTGCCTGGAGTGTACTTAGGGGTGGCTATGGCTACACCTTC.

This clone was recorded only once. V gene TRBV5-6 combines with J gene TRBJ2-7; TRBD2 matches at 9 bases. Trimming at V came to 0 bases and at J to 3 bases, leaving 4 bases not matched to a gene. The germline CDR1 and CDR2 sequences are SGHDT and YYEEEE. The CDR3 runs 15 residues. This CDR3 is CASSLVPSGDYEQYF. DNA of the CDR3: TGTGCCAGCAGCTTGGTGCCTAGCGGGGACTACGAGCAGTACTTC.

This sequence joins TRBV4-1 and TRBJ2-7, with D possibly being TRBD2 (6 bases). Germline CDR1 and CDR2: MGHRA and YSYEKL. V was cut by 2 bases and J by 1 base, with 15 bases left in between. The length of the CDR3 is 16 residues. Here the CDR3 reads CASSQLGLQGSYEQYF. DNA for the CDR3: TGCGCCAGCAGCCAACTGGGACTCCAAGGGTCCTACGAGCAGTACTTC.

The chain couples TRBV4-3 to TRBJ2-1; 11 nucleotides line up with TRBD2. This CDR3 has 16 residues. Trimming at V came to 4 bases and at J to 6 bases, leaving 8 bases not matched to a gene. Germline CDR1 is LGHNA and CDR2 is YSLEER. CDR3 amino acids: CASSRISGRGLNEQFF. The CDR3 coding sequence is TGCGCCAGCAGCCGTATTAGCGGGAGGGGGCTCAATGAGCAGTTCTTC.

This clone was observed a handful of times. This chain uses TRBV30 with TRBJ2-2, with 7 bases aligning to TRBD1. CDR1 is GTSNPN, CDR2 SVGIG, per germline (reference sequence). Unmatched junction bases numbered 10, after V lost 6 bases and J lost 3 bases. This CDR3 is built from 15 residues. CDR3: CACQTGTAYTGELFF. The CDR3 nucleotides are TGTGCCTGTCAAACCGGGACAGCGTACACCGGGGAGCTGTTTTTT.

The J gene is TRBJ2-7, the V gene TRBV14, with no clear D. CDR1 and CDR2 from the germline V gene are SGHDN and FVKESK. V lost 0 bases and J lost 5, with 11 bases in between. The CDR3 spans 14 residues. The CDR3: CASSQEAQVHEQYF. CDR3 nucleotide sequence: TGTGCCAGCAGCCAAGAAGCCCAGGTCCACGAGCAGTACTTC.

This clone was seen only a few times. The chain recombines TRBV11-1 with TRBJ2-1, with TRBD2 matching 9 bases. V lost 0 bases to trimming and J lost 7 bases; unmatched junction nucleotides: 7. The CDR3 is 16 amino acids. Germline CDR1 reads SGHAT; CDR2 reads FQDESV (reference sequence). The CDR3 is CASSLARSGSRNEQFF. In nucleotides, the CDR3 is TGTGCCAGCAGCTTAGCTCGTAGCGGGAGTAGGAATGAGCAGTTCTTC.

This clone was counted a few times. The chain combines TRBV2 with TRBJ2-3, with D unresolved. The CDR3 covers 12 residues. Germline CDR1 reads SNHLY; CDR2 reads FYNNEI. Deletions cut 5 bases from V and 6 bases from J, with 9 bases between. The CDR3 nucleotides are TGTGCCAGCAGTCCCTTGGGGGATACGCAGTATTTT. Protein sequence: CASSPLGDTQYF.

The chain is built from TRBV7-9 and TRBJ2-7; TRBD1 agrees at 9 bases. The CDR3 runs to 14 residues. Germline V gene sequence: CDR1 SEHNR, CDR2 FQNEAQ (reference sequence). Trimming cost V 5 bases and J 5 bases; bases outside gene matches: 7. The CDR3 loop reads CASSPRGQGDEQYF. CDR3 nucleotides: TGTGCCAGCAGCCCTAGGGGACAGGGTGACGAGCAGTACTTC.

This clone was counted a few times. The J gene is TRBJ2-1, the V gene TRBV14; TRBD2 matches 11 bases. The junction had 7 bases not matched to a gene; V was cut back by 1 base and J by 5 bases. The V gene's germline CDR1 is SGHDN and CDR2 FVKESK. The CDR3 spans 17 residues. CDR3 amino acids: CASSQVRASGRNNEQFF. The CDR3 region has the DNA TGTGCCAGCAGCCAAGTTAGAGCTAGCGGGAGGAACAATGAGCAGTTCTTC.

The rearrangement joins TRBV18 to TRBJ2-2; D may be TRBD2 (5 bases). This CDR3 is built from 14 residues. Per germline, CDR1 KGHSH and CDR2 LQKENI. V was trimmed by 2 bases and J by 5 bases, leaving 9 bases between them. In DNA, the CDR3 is TGTGCCAGCTCACCAGCTCGGGAAACCGGGGAGCTGTTTTTT. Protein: CASSPARETGELFF.

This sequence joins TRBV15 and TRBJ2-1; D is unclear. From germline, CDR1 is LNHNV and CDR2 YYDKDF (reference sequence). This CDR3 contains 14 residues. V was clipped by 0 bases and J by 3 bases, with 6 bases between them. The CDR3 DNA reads TGTGCCACCAGCAGAGAACGGAACTACAATGAGCAGTTCTTC. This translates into CATSRERNYNEQFF. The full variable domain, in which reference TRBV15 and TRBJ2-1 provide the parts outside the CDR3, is DAMVIQNPRYQVTQFGKPVTLSCSQTLNHNVMYWYQQKSSQAPKLLFHYYDKDFNNEADTPDNFQSRRPNTSFCFLDIRSPGLGDTAMYLCATSRERNYNEQFFGPGTRLTVL.

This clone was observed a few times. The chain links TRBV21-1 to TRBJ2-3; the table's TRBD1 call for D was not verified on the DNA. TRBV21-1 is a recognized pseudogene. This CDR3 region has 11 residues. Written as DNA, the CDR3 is TGTGCCTGCCAGGGCACAGATACGCAGTATTTT. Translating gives CACQGTDTQYF.

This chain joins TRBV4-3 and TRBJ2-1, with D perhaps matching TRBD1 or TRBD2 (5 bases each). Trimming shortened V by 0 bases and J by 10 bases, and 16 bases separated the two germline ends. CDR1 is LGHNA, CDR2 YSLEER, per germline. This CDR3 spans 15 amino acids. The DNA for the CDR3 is TGCGCCAGCAGCCAAGACCCGGGGCGATTGGGGGAGCAGTTCTTC. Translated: CASSQDPGRLGEQFF.

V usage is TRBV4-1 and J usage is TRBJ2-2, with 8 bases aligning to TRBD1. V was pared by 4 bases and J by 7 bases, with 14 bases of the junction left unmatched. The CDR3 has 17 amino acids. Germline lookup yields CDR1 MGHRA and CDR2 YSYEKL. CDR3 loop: CASSLPPLTGVLGELFF. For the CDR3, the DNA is TGCGCCAGCAGCCTCCCACCACTGACAGGGGTGCTCGGGGAGCTGTTTTTT.

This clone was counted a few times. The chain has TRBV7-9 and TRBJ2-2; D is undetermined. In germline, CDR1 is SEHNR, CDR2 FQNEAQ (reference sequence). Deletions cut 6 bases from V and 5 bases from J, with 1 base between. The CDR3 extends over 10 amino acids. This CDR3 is CASRTGELFF. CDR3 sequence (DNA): TGTGCCAGCAGAACCGGGGAGCTGTTTTTT.

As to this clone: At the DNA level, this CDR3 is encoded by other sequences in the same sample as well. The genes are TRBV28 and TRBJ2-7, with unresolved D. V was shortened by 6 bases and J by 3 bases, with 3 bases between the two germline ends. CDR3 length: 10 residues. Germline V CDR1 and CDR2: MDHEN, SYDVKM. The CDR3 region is CASSRYEQYF. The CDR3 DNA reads TGTGCCAGCAGCCGCTACGAGCAGTACTTC.

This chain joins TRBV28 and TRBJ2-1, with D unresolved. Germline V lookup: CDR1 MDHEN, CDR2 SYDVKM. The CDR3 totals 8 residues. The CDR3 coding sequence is TGTTCATCTCGAGAGCAGTTCTTC. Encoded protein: CSSREQFF.

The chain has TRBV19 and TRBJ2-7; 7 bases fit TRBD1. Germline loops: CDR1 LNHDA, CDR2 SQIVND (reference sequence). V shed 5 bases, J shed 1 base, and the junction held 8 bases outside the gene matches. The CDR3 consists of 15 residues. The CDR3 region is CASSVTGTVSYEQYF. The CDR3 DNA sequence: TGTGCCAGTAGTGTTACCGGGACAGTTTCCTACGAGCAGTACTTC.

Here the CDR3 reads CASSLELAGVETQYF. CDR3 DNA sequence: TGTGCCAGCAGCTTGGAGCTAGCGGGAGTAGAGACCCAGTACTTC. The rearrangement joins TRBV5-6 to TRBJ2-5; TRBD2 aligns across 10 bases. The length of the CDR3 is 15 residues. Germline V CDR1 and CDR2: SGHDT, YYEEEE. V lost 0 bases, J lost 4 bases, and 3 bases stayed unmatched.

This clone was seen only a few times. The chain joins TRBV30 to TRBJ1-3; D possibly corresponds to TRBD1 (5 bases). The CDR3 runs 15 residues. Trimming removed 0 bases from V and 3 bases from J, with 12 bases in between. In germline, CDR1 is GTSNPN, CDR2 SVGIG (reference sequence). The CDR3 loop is CAWSVGAAGGNTIYF. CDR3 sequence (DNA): TGTGCCTGGAGTGTTGGGGCAGCAGGTGGAAACACCATATATTTT.